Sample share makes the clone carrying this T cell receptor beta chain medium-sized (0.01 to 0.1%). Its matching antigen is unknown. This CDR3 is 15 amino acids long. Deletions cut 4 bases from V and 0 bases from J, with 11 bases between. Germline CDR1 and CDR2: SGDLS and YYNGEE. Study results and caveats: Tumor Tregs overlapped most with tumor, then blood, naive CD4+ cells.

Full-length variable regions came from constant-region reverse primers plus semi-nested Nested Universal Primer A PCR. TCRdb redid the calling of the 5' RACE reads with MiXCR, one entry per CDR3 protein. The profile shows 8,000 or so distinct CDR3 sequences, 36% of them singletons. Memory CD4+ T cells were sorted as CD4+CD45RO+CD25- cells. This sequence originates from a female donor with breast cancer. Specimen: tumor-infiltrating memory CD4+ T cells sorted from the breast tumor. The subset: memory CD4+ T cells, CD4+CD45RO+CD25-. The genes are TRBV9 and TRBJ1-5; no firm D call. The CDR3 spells CASSTGPYSNQPQHF. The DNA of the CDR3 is TGTGCCAGCAGCACCGGGCCTTATAGCAATCAGCCCCAGCATTTT.